This paragraph covers one T cell receptor (beta chain) sequence. Antigen unknown. The entry originates in a study of vaccination and CD4 T cells after COVID-19. The study, taken as a whole, reports: Detection of a median roughly 85% of reactive clones in convalescent patients was confined to the period after vaccination.

Unmatched junction bases numbered 4, after V lost 4 bases and J lost 1 base. This CDR3 comprises 16 residues. The treatment was: approximately nine-day PBMC culture with coronavirus spike peptide pools or control peptides (ViraFEST assay). ViraFEST expanded antigen-specific T cells with peptide pools, then sequenced TCRs. With the Oncomine TCR Beta short-read assay, DNA from cultured CD4+ T cells was sequenced. In this case, cultured CD4+ T cells provided the extracted genomic DNA. Via MiXCR, TCRdb re-called the PCR reads, giving one row per CDR3 protein. The sample gives just under 20,000 distinct CDR3 sequences, about 40% of which show up once; approximately 26% is in the top ten.

The J gene is TRBJ2-5, the V gene TRBV12-3 or TRBV12-4; 12 bases map to TRBD2. The sample consisted of CD4+ T cells from blood, cultured in vitro, taken before SARS-CoV-2 vaccination. The source of this sequence is a human donor who received a COVID-19 vaccine. The CDR3 spells CASSYTSGGPQETQYF. The CDR3 nucleotides are TGTGCCAGCAGTTATACTAGCGGGGGGCCCCAAGAGACCCAGTACTTC.